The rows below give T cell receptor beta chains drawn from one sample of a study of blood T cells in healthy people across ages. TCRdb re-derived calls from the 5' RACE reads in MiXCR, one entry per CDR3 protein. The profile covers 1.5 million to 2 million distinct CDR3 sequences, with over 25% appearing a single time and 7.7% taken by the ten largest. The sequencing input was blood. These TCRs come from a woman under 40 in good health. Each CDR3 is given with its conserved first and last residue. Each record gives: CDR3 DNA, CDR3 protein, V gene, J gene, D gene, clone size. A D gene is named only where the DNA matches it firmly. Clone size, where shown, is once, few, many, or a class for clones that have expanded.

TGTGCCAGCCGATCCCAGAGGGGGGCGGACCCCAACTATGGCTACACCTTC	CASRSQRGADPNYGYTF	TRBV27	TRBJ1-2	.	.
TGTGCCAGCAGTTTTGCTACTAGCGGGAGTAGCGGGGAGCTGTTTTTT	CASSFATSGSSGELFF	TRBV12-3/TRBV12-4	TRBJ2-2	TRBD2	few
TGTGCCAGCCAGGGAGCCCCTCAGAACACCGGGGAGCTGTTTTTT	CASQGAPQNTGELFF	TRBV19	TRBJ2-2	.	.
TGTGCCAGCAGCTTTACACCGGGACGGACATTCTACGAGCAGTACTTC	CASSFTPGRTFYEQYF	TRBV11-2	TRBJ2-7	.	.
TGTGCCAGCAGCTCCCGGACTAGCTCGGGGCAAGAGACCCAGTACTTC	CASSSRTSSGQETQYF	TRBV11-2	TRBJ2-5	TRBD2	.
TGCGCCAGCGGGGGACAGGGGTTGGAGACCCAGTACTTC	CASGGQGLETQYF	TRBV5-1	TRBJ2-5	TRBD1	.
TGTGCCAGCAGGGGACAGGGGGAGGGCCCTGAAGCTTTCTTT	CASRGQGEGPEAFF	TRBV28	TRBJ1-1	TRBD1	few
TGCGCCAGCAGCCGGGACAGGGCTGATGGTCTAGGAGAGACCCAGTACTTC	CASSRDRADGLGETQYF	TRBV5-1	TRBJ2-5	TRBD1	few
TGTGCCAGCAGTCGACAGGGAGTAGCCTATGGCTACACCTTC	CASSRQGVAYGYTF	TRBV12-3/TRBV12-4	TRBJ1-2	TRBD1	few
TGTGCCAGCAGCCGACGGGAGAGCACAGATACGCAGTATTTT	CASSRRESTDTQYF	TRBV14	TRBJ2-3	.	.
TGTGCCATCAGTGGTCTTGGCGGAGCGGAGAGCTCCTACAATGAGCAGTTCTTC	CAISGLGGAESSYNEQFF	TRBV10-3	TRBJ2-1	.	.
TGTGCCGGCAGCTTGTTTGACGGGGATACGCAGTATTTT	CAGSLFDGDTQYF	TRBV5-6	TRBJ2-3	.	.
TGTGCCAGCAGCTCGGACCGGTTGAATGAAAAACTGTTTTTT	CASSSDRLNEKLFF	TRBV5-6	TRBJ1-4	.	many
TGTGCCAGCAGTGAAGCGCGGGGGAGGAAGGGCTACGAGCAGTACTTC	CASSEARGRKGYEQYF	TRBV6-1	TRBJ2-7	TRBD2	.
TGTGCCAGCAGCTGGACTAGCGCGGGCGGGGAGCTGTTTTTT	CASSWTSAGGELFF	TRBV11-2	TRBJ2-2	TRBD2	.
TGCGCCAGCAGCCCCGACGGGACAGGATATCAGCCCCAGCATTTT	CASSPDGTGYQPQHF	TRBV5-1	TRBJ1-5	TRBD1	few
TGCAGTGCTAGGGTAGTCCAGGCTAGCGAGGGAGAGACCCAGTACTTC	CSARVVQASEGETQYF	TRBV20-1	TRBJ2-5	.	.
TGCGCCAGCAGCTCGGGACAGGGTCGCCATGGCTACACCTTC	CASSSGQGRHGYTF	TRBV5-1	TRBJ1-2	TRBD1	many
TGTGCCAGCAGGTGGACGGGGACCTATGGCTACACCTTC	CASRWTGTYGYTF	TRBV6-2/TRBV6-3	TRBJ1-2	.	.